This TCR beta chain was sequenced during a study of early T cells in non-severe SARS-CoV-2 infection. Study details: Unsorted whole blood bulk RNA was sequenced, with unpaired chains. Findings and limits, study-wide: CD4 and private specificities were missed by VDJdb matching, which favored anti-spike CD8 responses.

Remarks on this clonotype: The antigen remains unidentified.

Researchers attached unique molecular identifiers to individual cDNA molecules. TCRdb passed the 5' RACE reads through MiXCR, listing each CDR3 protein once. Of 70,000 to 95,000 distinct CDR3 sequences listed, 14% to 15% are singletons. Sample: whole blood. The receptor was derived from an adult who was a healthcare worker with PCR-confirmed SARS-CoV-2 infection or an uninfected control (not recorded which).

DNA for the CDR3: TGTGCCAGCAGTCGAGGGACAGGGCGGACAGATACGCAGTATTTT. Translating gives CASSRGTGRTDTQYF. This sequence joins TRBV2 and TRBJ2-3; 9 nucleotides agree with TRBD1. Germline V CDR1 and CDR2: SNHLY, FYNNEI. The CDR3 is 15 amino acids. V gave up 5 bases and J gave up 3 bases; unmatched junction bases: 6. The full variable domain, in which reference TRBV2 and TRBJ2-3 provide the parts outside the CDR3, is EPEVTQTPSHQVTQMGQEVILRCVPISNHLYFYWYRQILGQKVEFLVSFYNNEISEKSEIFDDQFSVERPDGSNFTLKIRSTKLEDSAMYFCASSRGTGRTDTQYFGPGTRLTVL.